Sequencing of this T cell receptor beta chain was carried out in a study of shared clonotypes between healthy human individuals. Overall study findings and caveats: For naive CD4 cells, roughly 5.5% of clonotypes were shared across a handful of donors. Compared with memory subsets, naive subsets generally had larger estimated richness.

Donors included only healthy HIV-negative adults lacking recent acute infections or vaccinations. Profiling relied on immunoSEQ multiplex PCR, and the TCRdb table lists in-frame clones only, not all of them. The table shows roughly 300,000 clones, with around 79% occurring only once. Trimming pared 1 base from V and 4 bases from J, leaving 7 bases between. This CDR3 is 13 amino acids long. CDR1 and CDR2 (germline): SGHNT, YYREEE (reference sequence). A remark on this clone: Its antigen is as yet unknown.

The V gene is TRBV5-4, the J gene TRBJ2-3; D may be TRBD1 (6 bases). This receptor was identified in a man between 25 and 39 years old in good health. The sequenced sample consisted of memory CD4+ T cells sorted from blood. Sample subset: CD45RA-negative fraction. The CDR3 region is CASSLKGADTQYF. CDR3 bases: TGTGCCAGCAGCTTGAAGGGGGCAGATACGCAGTATTTT.